One sample yielded the 11 T cell receptor beta chains listed below, sequenced in a study of cytomegalovirus exposure and HLA in healthy donors. 60 Vbeta and 13 Jbeta primers were used in PCR. Repertoires were generated with immunoSEQ multiplex PCR, while TCRdb's copy carries only in-frame clones and drops some. The sample lists under 250,000 clones; nearly 80% were seen once. The sample taken for sequencing was PBMCs. These receptors came from a male donor in good health and CMV-seronegative.

About this clone: The junction differs from germline at one of its ends, possibly a read error. DNA of the CDR3: TGTTCCAGCAGCCTGGGGACTAGTGGTATCGATGAGCAGTTCTTC. Translation gives CSSSLGTSGIDEQFF. The V and J genes are TRBV7-9 and TRBJ2-1, with 8 bases that match TRBD2. The V gene's germline CDR1 is SEHNR and CDR2 FQNEAQ (reference sequence). This CDR3 has 15 amino acids.

J is TRBJ2-1 and V is TRBV18, with a tentative D call TRBD1 (5 bases). This CDR3 has 14 residues. CDR1 is KGHSH and CDR2 is LQKENI in the germline V gene. Trimming shortened V by 5 bases and J by 5 bases, and 13 bases separated the two germline ends. The CDR3 DNA sequence: TGTGCCAGCTCAGCCTCCTCCAGGGACAATGAGCAGTTCTTC. It codes for CASSASSRDNEQFF.

The chain joins TRBV11-3 to TRBJ2-3, with 8 bases matching TRBD2. The germline V gene encodes CDR1 SGHNT and CDR2 YENEEA. The length of the CDR3 is 14 residues. V was pared by 5 bases and J by 2 bases, with 3 bases of the junction left unmatched. In nucleotides, the CDR3 is TGTGCCAGCAGCCCGGGGGGGTTCACAGATACGCAGTATTTT. Residues: CASSPGGFTDTQYF.

J is TRBJ2-7 and V is TRBV27; TRBD1 agrees at 7 bases. CDR3 length: 15 residues. The V gene end was trimmed by 2 bases and the J gene end by 3 bases; junction bases not matched to a gene: 7. Germline assignment: CDR1 MNHEY and CDR2 SMNVEV (reference sequence). CDR3 nucleotide sequence: TGTGCCAGCAGTTTAGGGTCGGGACAGATCTACGAGCAGTACTTC. This codes for CASSLGSGQIYEQYF.

About this clone: The same CDR3 is also encoded by other DNA sequences in this sample. The chain is built from TRBV27 and TRBJ1-2, with D maybe TRBD1 (5 bases). V lost 3 bases, J lost 0 bases, and 11 bases lay in between. Germline assignment: CDR1 MNHEY and CDR2 SMNVEV (reference sequence). The CDR3 runs 15 residues. Here the CDR3 DNA reads TGTGCCAGCAGTTTGGCGGCAGGGACTAACTATGGCTACACCTTC. Amino acid sequence: CASSLAAGTNYGYTF.

This clone was seen a handful of times. This chain uses TRBV14 with TRBJ2-3; tentative D call: TRBD2 (6 bases). This CDR3 spans 15 amino acids. With 3 bases removed from V and 1 base from J, the gap between germline ends came to 11 bases. Germline-derived CDR1 and CDR2 are SGHDN and FVKESK. The CDR3 sequence is CASSHSPSGTDTQYF. CDR3 DNA sequence: TGTGCCAGCAGCCATTCTCCTAGCGGCACAGATACGCAGTATTTT.

The chain carries TRBV7-2 and TRBJ2-2; 8 positions agree with TRBD1. The CDR3 is 15 amino acids. CDR1 and CDR2 (germline): SGHTA, FQGNSA. V shed 5 bases and J 6 bases; nucleotides not matched to a gene: 8. The CDR3 DNA sequence: TGTGCCAGCAGCCCTACAGGGGGTATCGCCGGGGAGCTGTTTTTT. Its translation is CASSPTGGIAGELFF.

The CDR3 DNA follows: TGTGCCAGCAGGCCTACTAGGGTCGGGAATGAGCAGTTCTTC. This sequence encodes CASRPTRVGNEQFF. This chain joins TRBV6-5 and TRBJ2-1; D may be TRBD2 (5 bases). CDR3 length: 14 amino acids. Germline lookup yields CDR1 MNHEY and CDR2 SVGAGI. V was shortened by 6 bases and J by 7 bases, with 16 bases between the two germline ends.

The chain combines TRBV19 with TRBJ1-1; no definite D call. Trimming stripped 3 bases from V and 1 base from J, with 9 bases between. Germline V gene data show CDR1 as LNHDA and CDR2 as SQIVND (reference sequence). The CDR3 contains 14 residues. The CDR3 sequence is CASSMGLGNTEAFF. Here the CDR3 DNA reads TGTGCCAGTAGTATGGGCCTTGGGAACACTGAAGCTTTCTTT.

The genes are TRBV18 and TRBJ1-2; D unresolved. The CDR3 totals 12 residues. Deletions cut 3 bases from V and 5 bases from J, with 7 bases between. Germline CDR1 reads KGHSH; CDR2 reads LQKENI. CDR3 in DNA: TGTGCCAGCTCACCGCCGGGGTATGGCTACACCTTC. It translates to CASSPPGYGYTF.

This sequence joins TRBV5-1 and TRBJ2-3; TRBD2 matches at 9 bases. CDR1 and CDR2 from the germline V gene are SGHRS and YFSETQ. This CDR3 has 17 amino acids. Losses at the gene ends were 3 bases for V and 4 bases for J; bases not matched to a gene: 12. For the CDR3, the DNA is TGCGCCAGCAGCTGGTCTGGGCGGGGGGGCCGGGCAGATACGCAGTATTTT. Its protein product is CASSWSGRGGRADTQYF. The full variable domain, rest sourced from reference TRBV5-1 and TRBJ2-3, is KAGVTQTPRYLIKTRGQQVTLSCSPISGHRSVSWYQQTPGQGLQFLFEYFSETQRNKGNFPGRFSGRQFSNSRSEMNVSTLELGDSALYLCASSWSGRGGRADTQYFGPGTRLTVL.